The clone carrying this T cell receptor (beta chain) was recorded many times. TCRdb fed the PCR reads into MiXCR, producing one record per CDR3 protein. The table records 10,000 to 12,000 distinct CDR3 sequences, 55% to 75% of them present only once. The entry originates in a study of tumor-infiltrating lymphocytes in oesophageal squamous cell carcinoma. CDR3 length equals 15 residues. The V gene's germline CDR1 is SNHLY and CDR2 FYNNEI. V lost 1 base and J lost 0, with 8 bases in between. The receptor was derived from a female donor with esophageal squamous cell carcinoma. The specimen sequenced was esophageal tumor tissue. This chain links TRBV2 with TRBJ2-3; the D gene is possibly TRBD1 (6 bases). The CDR3 is CASSEGTASTDTQYF. As DNA, the CDR3 is TGTGCCAGCAGTGAAGGGACAGCTAGCACAGATACGCAGTATTTT.